Listed below are T cell receptor beta chains from one sample, sequenced in a study of vaccination effects on CD4 cells after COVID-19. Libraries were prepared by immunoSEQ multiplex PCR; TCRdb keeps only in-frame clonotypes and omits some of them. The sample contains 65,000 to 90,000 clones, about four fifths of which appear only once. No antigen has been assigned to these receptors. The sample in question was CD4+ T cells from PBMCs cultured with SARS-CoV-2 spike peptides, obtained before COVID-19 vaccination. Every receptor here comes from a human donor who received a COVID-19 vaccine. Both conserved end residues are part of each CDR3. A D gene is named only where the DNA matches it firmly. Expanded clones are given a class, and other clones once, few, many or no size at all.

clone_size	v_call	j_call	d_call	cdr3_nt	cdr3_aa
.	TRBV19	TRBJ2-1	TRBD1	TGTGCCAGTAGTATAGATGACAGGGGGTACTACTACAATGAGCAGTTCTTC	CASSIDDRGYYYNEQFF
.	TRBV3-1/TRBV3-2	TRBJ1-2	.	TGTGCCAGCAGCCAAGATTATGCGGCGAACTATGGCTACACCTTC	CASSQDYAANYGYTF
.	TRBV5-1	TRBJ2-2	.	TGCGCCAGCAGCATCATTACAGGGCCGAACACCGGGGAGCTGTTTTTT	CASSIITGPNTGELFF
few	TRBV6-6	TRBJ1-1	.	TGTGCCAGCAGTTTCCCGAACACTGAAGCTTTCTTT	CASSFPNTEAFF
once	TRBV14	TRBJ2-5	.	TGTGCCAGCAGCCGCGGCCGAGCTGACCTGGAGACCCAGTACTTC	CASSRGRADLETQYF
.	TRBV12-5	TRBJ2-5	TRBD1	TGTGCTAGTGGCTACGGACAGGGGGAGACCCAGTACTTC	CASGYGQGETQYF
.	TRBV18	TRBJ2-2	TRBD2	TGTGCCAGCTCACCAGCAGGGAGGGCGAACACCGGGGAGCTGTTTTTT	CASSPAGRANTGELFF
.	TRBV19	TRBJ1-2	.	TGTGCCAGTAGTATCGATAGGACCGGCTATGGCTACACCTTC	CASSIDRTGYGYTF
.	TRBV7-9	TRBJ1-1	.	TGTGCCAGCCCCAATCAAGCCAGGGACACTGAAGCTTTCTTT	CASPNQARDTEAFF
.	TRBV12-3/TRBV12-4	TRBJ2-3	.	TGTGCCAGCACCGAAACCTGGGGGGATACGCAGTATTTT	CASTETWGDTQYF
.	TRBV5-6	TRBJ2-2	.	TGTGCCAGCAACGGGCGACGCACCGGGGAGCTGTTTTTT	CASNGRRTGELFF
.	TRBV24-1	TRBJ1-4	.	TGTGCCACCAGCTCAGGGGCCCCTAATGAAAAACTGTTTTTT	CATSSGAPNEKLFF
.	TRBV9	TRBJ1-2	.	TGTGCCAGCACCCCAAGGTGGGGGACTGGCTATGGCTACACCTTC	CASTPRWGTGYGYTF
.	TRBV7-2	TRBJ1-1	TRBD1	TGTGCCAGCAGCCTAAAAACAGGGGGACCTGAAGCTTTCTTT	CASSLKTGGPEAFF
.	TRBV19	TRBJ2-5	.	TGTGCCAGTAGTATAGTGTGGAGAAGTGGGAATGAACAAGAGACCCAGTACTTC	CASSIVWRSGNEQETQYF